This TCR beta chain was captured in a study of cytomegalovirus exposure and HLA in healthy donors. The CDR3 loop spans 14 amino acids. V lost 6 bases and J 1 base, leaving 11 bases between the germline ends. The V gene's germline CDR1 is MDHEN and CDR2 SYDVKM. A word on this clone: Its antigen is still unknown.

General study results and limits: There were several of the most significant clusters that appeared linked to common viral pathogens in a later analysis. Using the classifier, cytomegalovirus status was reportedly diagnosed with high specificity and sensitivity.

The PCR made use of 60 Vbeta and 13 Jbeta primers. Data came from immunoSEQ multiplex PCR; TCRdb stores just in-frame clones and leaves some out. The sample yields 100,000 or so clones, 77% seen once. The source of this sequence is a man in his forties in good health and CMV-seropositive. The gene calls are TRBV28 and TRBJ2-3; D ambiguous. Sequenced material: PBMCs. CDR3 amino acids: CASSLLVGTDTQYF. CDR3 bases: TGTGCCAGCAGCCTCCTAGTCGGCACAGATACGCAGTATTTT.